The rows below give T cell receptor beta chains drawn from one sample of a study of shared clonotypes between healthy human individuals. Assay: immunoSEQ multiplex PCR; the TCRdb copy retains only in-frame clones and omits some. Of a few million clones in the sample, over 90% were seen once. The sample consisted of naive CD4+ T cells from PBMCs. The receptors stem from a man aged 18 to 29 in good health. Some clones in this sample may be carry-over from other donors' samples. CDR3s include the opening cysteine and the closing phenylalanine or tryptophan. D genes are given only for firm matches. Clone size is shown for a subset of rows, as once, few, many or a class of expanded clone.

- TRBJ2-1 TRBV11-2 - TGTGCCAGCAGCTTAGATCGAGGGGTTCACGAGCAGTTCTTC CASSLDRGVHEQFF
- TRBJ1-3 TRBV15 - TGTGCCACTAAACAGGGCAGTGGAAACACCATATATTTT CATKQGSGNTIYF
- TRBJ1-3 TRBV7-9 - TGTGCCAGCAGCTTAGTGACGGTGGGTTCTGGAAACACCATATATTTT CASSLVTVGSGNTIYF
- TRBJ2-1 TRBV4-1 - TGCGCCAGCCGGGCGGAACCAACCTACAATGAGCAGTTCTTC CASRAEPTYNEQFF
- TRBJ1-2 TRBV6-6 TRBD1 TGTGCCAGCAGTTACCCTGGGACAGGGGGAGATGGCTACACCTTC CASSYPGTGGDGYTF
- TRBJ2-6 TRBV7-2 TRBD1 TGTGCCAGCAGCAGCACGGGACAGGGGGTTTATGGGGCCAACGTCCTGACTTTC CASSSTGQGVYGANVLTF
- TRBJ2-7 TRBV7-9 - TGTGCCAGCAGCCCAGGAGGGGGGCGCCAATACGAGCAGTACTTC CASSPGGGRQYEQYF
- TRBJ2-7 TRBV14 TRBD1 TGTGCCAGCAGCCTTTCGACAGGGCCTTCCTACGAGCAGTACTTC CASSLSTGPSYEQYF
few TRBJ2-5 TRBV6-1 TRBD2 TGTGCCAGCAGTGAGGGACTAGCGGGAGTCCGGGGAGAGACCCAGTACTTC CASSEGLAGVRGETQYF
- TRBJ2-5 TRBV7-3 - TGTGCCAGCAGCTTAAGTGCACAAGAGACCCAGTACTTC CASSLSAQETQYF
few TRBJ2-7 TRBV5-1 - TGCGCCAGCAGCAATCAGGGACCCGGCGAGCAGTACTTC CASSNQGPGEQYF
- TRBJ1-3 TRBV10-3 - TGTGCCATCAGTGAAGGCTCTGGAGATAGAAACACCATATATTTT CAISEGSGDRNTIYF
- TRBJ2-2 TRBV30 TRBD2 TGTGCCTGGATGGTCCAGGGAGGGCCCGGGGAGCTGTTTTTT CAWMVQGGPGELFF
- TRBJ2-7 TRBV13 TRBD2 TGTGCCAGCAGCTCCTGGCGGGAGGGCTCCCACGAGCAGTACTTC CASSSWREGSHEQYF
- TRBJ2-5 TRBV27 - TGTGCCAGCAGTTTTTACCGCCAAGAGACCCAGTACTTC CASSFYRQETQYF
- TRBJ1-5 TRBV6-5 TRBD1 TGTGCCAGCAGAACCGGACAGGGGCGTGATCAGCCCCAGCATTTT CASRTGQGRDQPQHF
- TRBJ2-2 TRBV4-1 - TGCGCCAGCAGCCAGGGACGAGGAGGGGTCACCGGGGAGCTGTTTTTT CASSQGRGGVTGELFF
- TRBJ2-2 TRBV27 - TGTGCCAGCAGTTTCCAGGGTTCCGGGGAGCTGTTTTTT CASSFQGSGELFF
- TRBJ1-3 TRBV28 - TGTGCCAGCAGTTCATTTTGGATGGGTTTCTCTGGAAACACCATATATTTT CASSSFWMGFSGNTIYF
- TRBJ2-1 TRBV18 TRBD2 TGTGCCAGCTCACCGGCTAGCGGGGACAATGAGCAGTTCTTC CASSPASGDNEQFF
few TRBJ1-1 TRBV15 - TGTGCCACCACCCCATCTAGGTACACTGAAGCTTTCTTT CATTPSRYTEAFF
- TRBJ2-7 TRBV4-1 - TGCGCCAGCAGCCAAGTAGGAGGGTCTGTACACGAGCAGTACTTC CASSQVGGSVHEQYF
few TRBJ1-1 TRBV11-1 - TGTGCCAGCAGTCCTGCTGGACTTTACACTGAAGCTTTCTTT CASSPAGLYTEAFF
- TRBJ2-5 TRBV12-5 - TGTGCTAGTGGTCCCAGACAGGAGGGGTGGGAGACCCAGTACTTC CASGPRQEGWETQYF
- TRBJ1-1 TRBV28 TRBD1 TGTGCCAGCAGCCGCCCAAGGGGGCATATTGAAGCTTTCTTT CASSRPRGHIEAFF
- TRBJ2-7 TRBV5-1 TRBD1 TGCGCCAGCAGCTTGGCTTCGGGACAGGGGGCCGAGCAGTACTTC CASSLASGQGAEQYF
- TRBJ2-1 TRBV11-2 TRBD2 TGTGCCAGCAGCTCCCAGCGGGCGGGAGAGTACAATGAGCAGTTCTTC CASSSQRAGEYNEQFF
- TRBJ1-3 TRBV7-3 - TGTGCCAGCAGCTTAGATCGAAACACCATATATTTT CASSLDRNTIYF
- TRBJ1-5 TRBV28 - TGTGCCAGCAGTCAGCAGGATCCCCGGGGGCCCCAGCATTTT CASSQQDPRGPQHF
- TRBJ1-2 TRBV19 TRBD1 TGTGCCAGTTTGCCGACAGGGACGAATGGCTACACCTTC CASLPTGTNGYTF
- TRBJ1-1 TRBV30 TRBD1 TGTGCCTGGAGGATGACAGGGTTGCTCACTGAAGCTTTCTTT CAWRMTGLLTEAFF
- TRBJ2-6 TRBV27 - TGTGCCAGTTCAGCCCACTCTGGGGCCAACGTCCTGACTTTC CASSAHSGANVLTF
- TRBJ2-2 TRBV5-4 - TGTGCCAGCAGCTCCCAGACTAGTCTGGCCACCGGGGAGCTGTTTTTT CASSSQTSLATGELFF
- TRBJ2-3 TRBV5-1 - TGCGCCAGCACTACGGGGATGCCGCGAGATACGCAGTATTTT CASTTGMPRDTQYF
- TRBJ1-1 TRBV5-1 - TGCGCCAGCAGCTTGGAGGGCAGTGTGAACACTGAAGCTTTCTTT CASSLEGSVNTEAFF
- TRBJ1-2 TRBV7-9 TRBD1 TGTGCCAGCAGCTGGGGACAGGGAAGTGGCTACACCTTC CASSWGQGSGYTF
- TRBJ1-2 TRBV5-1 - TGCGCCAGCAGGACGATACCGGGACTCCTTCGCGGGGACTATGGCTACACCTTC CASRTIPGLLRGDYGYTF
- TRBJ1-5 TRBV4-1 - TGCGCCAGCAGCCAAGCGACCGCCGGGACAAGAAGCAATCAGCCCCAGCATTTT CASSQATAGTRSNQPQHF
- TRBJ2-7 TRBV7-9 - TGTGCCAGCAGCTTACAACCGGGGAACGAGCAGTACTTC CASSLQPGNEQYF
- TRBJ2-1 TRBV28 TRBD2 TGTGCCAGCCTGAGGGGGGTAGCGGGAGGGAAGGGCTCCTACAATGAGCAGTTCTTC CASLRGVAGGKGSYNEQFF
- TRBJ2-7 TRBV12-5 - TGTGCTAGTGCCAAAACGGGGGGCCCCTACGAGCAGTACTTC CASAKTGGPYEQYF
- TRBJ2-1 TRBV28 - TGTGCCAGCGCCACTAGCCTTTCCTACAATGAGCAGTTCTTC CASATSLSYNEQFF
- TRBJ2-4 TRBV4-2 - TGTGCCAGCAGCCCGGGACTAGCCAAAAACATTCAGTACTTC CASSPGLAKNIQYF
- TRBJ2-1 TRBV11-3 TRBD1 TGTGCCAGCAGCTTAGAGGTGGCAGGGGGCTCCTACAATGAGCAGTTCTTC CASSLEVAGGSYNEQFF
once TRBJ1-4 TRBV28 TRBD1 TGTGCCAGCAGTCCGAGGGGTGCAGGGACAGGGGGCAATGAAAAACTGTTTTTT CASSPRGAGTGGNEKLFF
once TRBJ1-2 TRBV18 - TGTGCCAGCTCACCGTTTGGAGGCGATTATGGCTACACCTTC CASSPFGGDYGYTF
- TRBJ2-3 TRBV15 TRBD1 TGTGCCACCAGCATTTCCGGGACAGTTCAAGTCGCGCAGTATTTT CATSISGTVQVAQYF
- TRBJ2-7 TRBV5-4 TRBD2 TGTGCCAGCAGCTCGACCCCACTAGCGGTGAGATATCGCGAGCAGTACTTC CASSSTPLAVRYREQYF
- TRBJ2-7 TRBV27 TRBD2 TGTGCCAGCAGTTCACTAGCGGGAGGGCGCTACGAGCAGTACTTC CASSSLAGGRYEQYF
- TRBJ2-1 TRBV5-4 - TGTGCCAGCAGCTTGGCCGGGGACCCCTACAATGAGCAGTTCTTC CASSLAGDPYNEQFF
- TRBJ1-5 TRBV30 - TGTGCCTGGAGTCCGAAATTAGGAGGGAGCAATCAGCCCCAGCATTTT CAWSPKLGGSNQPQHF
- TRBJ2-7 TRBV27 TRBD2 TGTGCCAGCAGTTCCCCCTTGCGGGAGAGCGAGCAGTACTTC CASSSPLRESEQYF